This TCR beta chain was sequenced in a study of T-cell reconstitution after alpha-beta-depleted transplantation in children. Overall study findings and caveats: Most T-cell counts and diversity one year after the transplant came from T cells that were newly produced. High day-60 TCRbeta diversity in some patients came from surviving recipient T cells and thymic progenitors. Several hundred graft clones that had expanded were reportedly the source of alpha-beta T cells about two months after transplant.

Library preparation (for TCRbeta) was performed with unique molecular identifiers. Each CDR3 protein is one row after TCRdb ran MiXCR on the PCR reads. The sample has fewer than 500,000 distinct CDR3 sequences, 43% seen once. Germline assignment: CDR1 SNHLY and CDR2 FYNNEI. The CDR3 is made up of 12 amino acids. V lost 8 bases to trimming and J lost 6 bases, with 13 bases between them. Points on this clonotype: Its specificity is not known.

The TCR sequence derives from a girl aged 2-15 years with aplastic anemia, due to receive a stem cell transplant. Material: PBMCs, obtained before TCRalphabeta/CD19-depleted stem cell transplant. The chain employs TRBV2 and TRBJ1-2; D not certain. CDR3 nucleotides: TGTGCCAGCCGGGGTGATGGGAATGGCTACACCTTC. Amino acid sequence: CASRGDGNGYTF.